This T cell receptor beta chain appears in the sequencing data of a study of blood T cell repertoires in COVID-19. For the study at large: The United States, Italy and Spain were the sources of the acute and convalescent COVID-19 samples. Sample material is recorded as cDNA or gDNA derived from T cells, B-cell-depleted T cells, or PBMCs.

Using immunoSEQ multiplex PCR, the repertoire was profiled, and TCRdb retains in-frame clones only, with some absent. The data show 95,000 to 120,000 clones, approximately 84% seen once. V lost 4 bases, J lost 6 bases, and 1 base stayed unmatched. The CDR3 covers 12 residues. Germline values: CDR1 LGHDT, CDR2 YNNKEL (reference sequence). This TCR came from a man aged 50 or older with acute or convalescent COVID-19. What was sequenced was peripheral blood. This chain joins TRBV3-1 (or the pseudogene TRBV3-2) and TRBJ1-2, with TRBD1 matching over 8 bases. The DNA of the CDR3 is TGTGCCAGCAGCCCGACAGGGGATGGCTACACCTTC. This codes for CASSPTGDGYTF.